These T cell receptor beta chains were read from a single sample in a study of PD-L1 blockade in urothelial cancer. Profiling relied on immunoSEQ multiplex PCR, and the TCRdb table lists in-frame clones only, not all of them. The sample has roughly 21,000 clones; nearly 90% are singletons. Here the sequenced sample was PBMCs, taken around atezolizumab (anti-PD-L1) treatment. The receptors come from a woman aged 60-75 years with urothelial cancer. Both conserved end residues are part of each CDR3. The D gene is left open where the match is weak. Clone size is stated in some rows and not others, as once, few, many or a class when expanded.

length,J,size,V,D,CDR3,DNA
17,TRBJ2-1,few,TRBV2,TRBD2,CASSPRLAGGVYNEQFF,TGTGCCAGCAGTCCGAGACTAGCGGGAGGGGTGTACAATGAGCAGTTCTTC
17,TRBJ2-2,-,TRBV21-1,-,CASSRGLAGGLAGELFF,TGTGCCAGCAGCAGAGGACTAGCGGGAGGTCTCGCCGGGGAGCTGTTTTTT
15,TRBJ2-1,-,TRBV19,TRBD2,CASSIGLAGIYEQFF,TGTGCCAGTAGTATAGGGCTAGCGGGAATCTATGAGCAGTTCTTC
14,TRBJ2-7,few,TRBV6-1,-,CASSSTVLSYEQYF,TGTGCCAGCAGTTCGACAGTCCTCTCCTACGAGCAGTACTTC
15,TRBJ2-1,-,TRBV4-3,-,CASSQAPHRYNEQFF,TGCGCCAGCAGCCAAGCCCCCCACAGGTACAATGAGCAGTTCTTC
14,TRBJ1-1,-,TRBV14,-,CASKRQGSDTEAFF,TGTGCCAGCAAACGTCAGGGGAGCGACACTGAAGCTTTCTTT
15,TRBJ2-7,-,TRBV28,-,CASTRPQGTTNEQYF,TGTGCCAGCACCCGCCCCCAGGGGACAACGAACGAGCAGTACTTC
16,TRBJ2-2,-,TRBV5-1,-,CASRERQDTNTGELFF,TGCGCCAGCAGGGAAAGACAGGACACGAACACCGGGGAGCTGTTTTTT
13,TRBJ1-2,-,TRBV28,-,CASSFGQHYGYTF,TGTGCCAGCAGTTTCGGACAGCACTATGGCTACACCTTC
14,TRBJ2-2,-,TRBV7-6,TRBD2,CASSSGLASGELFF,TGTGCCAGCAGCTCTGGACTAGCGTCGGGGGAGCTGTTTTTT
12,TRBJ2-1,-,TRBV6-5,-,CASSYSIGEQFF,TGTGCCAGCAGTTACTCGATTGGCGAGCAGTTCTTC
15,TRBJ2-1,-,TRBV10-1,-,CASSEMGGGGGEQFF,TGCGCCAGCAGTGAAATGGGAGGGGGCGGGGGGGAGCAGTTCTTC
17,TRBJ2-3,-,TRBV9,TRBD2,CASSPWPGTSGTDTQYF,TGTGCCAGCAGCCCCTGGCCAGGGACTAGCGGCACAGATACGCAGTATTTT
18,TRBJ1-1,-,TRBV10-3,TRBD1,CAISGGFGVQGKNTEAFF,TGTGCCATCAGTGGGGGGTTCGGTGTACAGGGGAAGAACACTGAAGCTTTCTTT
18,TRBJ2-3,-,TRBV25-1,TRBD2,CASSEFGWRESDTDTQYF,TGTGCCAGCAGTGAATTCGGGTGGCGGGAGTCGGACACAGATACGCAGTATTTT
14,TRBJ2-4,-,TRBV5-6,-,CASSHLDTKNIQYF,TGTGCCAGCAGCCACCTTGACACGAAAAACATTCAGTACTTC
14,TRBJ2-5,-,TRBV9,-,CASSVGVTGETQYF,TGTGCCAGCAGCGTAGGAGTTACGGGGGAGACCCAGTACTTC
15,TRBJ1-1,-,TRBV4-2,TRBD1,CASSQAGTGGPEAFF,TGTGCCAGCAGCCAAGCCGGGACAGGAGGACCTGAAGCTTTCTTT
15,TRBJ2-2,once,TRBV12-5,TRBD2,CASAPLGGRAGELFF,TGTGCTAGTGCTCCCCTGGGCGGGAGGGCCGGGGAGCTGTTTTTT
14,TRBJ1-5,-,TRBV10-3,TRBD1,CAISARGQSEPQHF,TGTGCCATCAGTGCTAGGGGACAGAGTGAGCCCCAGCATTTT
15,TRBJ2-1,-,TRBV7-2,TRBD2,CASSSSGTTYNEQFF,TGTGCCAGCAGCTCATCCGGGACTACCTACAATGAGCAGTTCTTC
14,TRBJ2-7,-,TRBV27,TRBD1,CASSPGDRNYEQYF,TGTGCCAGCAGTCCAGGGGACAGGAACTACGAGCAGTACTTC
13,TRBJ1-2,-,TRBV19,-,CASSPSGNYGYTF,TGTGCCAGTAGTCCCTCGGGTAACTATGGCTACACCTTC
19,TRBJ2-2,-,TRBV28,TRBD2,CASSLRRLAGVSDTGELFF,TGTGCCAGCAGTTTAAGGCGCCTAGCGGGAGTTTCGGACACCGGGGAGCTGTTTTTT
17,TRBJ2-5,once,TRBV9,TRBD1,CASSVLGGWGQQETQYF,TGTGCCAGCAGCGTACTAGGTGGCTGGGGACAGCAAGAGACCCAGTACTTC
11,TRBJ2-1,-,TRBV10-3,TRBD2,CAPREREEPFF,TGTGCCCCCCGGGAGCGGGAGGAACCGTTCTTC
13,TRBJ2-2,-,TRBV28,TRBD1,CASSLLGQGELFF,TGTGCCAGCAGTTTGTTGGGACAGGGCGAGCTGTTTTTT
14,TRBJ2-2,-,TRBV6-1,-,CASRDKGYTGELFF,TGTGCCAGCAGGGATAAGGGGTACACCGGGGAGCTGTTTTTT
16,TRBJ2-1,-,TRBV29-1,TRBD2,CSVAVLLAKPDNEQFF,TGCAGCGTGGCGGTATTACTAGCGAAGCCTGACAATGAGCAGTTCTTC
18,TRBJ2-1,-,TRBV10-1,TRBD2,CASSESIKREGSYNEQFF,TGCGCCAGCAGTGAGTCGATCAAGAGGGAGGGATCCTACAATGAGCAGTTCTTC
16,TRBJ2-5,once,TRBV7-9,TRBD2,CASSLIGTRREETQYF,TGTGCCAGCAGCTTAATAGGGACTAGACGAGAAGAGACCCAGTACTTC
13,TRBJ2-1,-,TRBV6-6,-,CASRPRERNEQFF,TGTGCCAGCAGACCACGGGAGAGAAATGAGCAGTTCTTC
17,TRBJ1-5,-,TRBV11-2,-,CASSPLAGTVGNQPQHF,TGTGCCAGCAGCCCCCTCGCGGGGACCGTTGGCAATCAGCCCCAGCATTTT
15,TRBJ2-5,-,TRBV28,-,CASSLVESGQETQYF,TGTGCCAGCAGTTTAGTTGAGAGCGGACAAGAGACCCAGTACTTC
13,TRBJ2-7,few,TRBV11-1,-,CASSLWSRNEQYF,TGTGCCAGCAGCTTATGGTCCAGGAATGAGCAGTACTTC
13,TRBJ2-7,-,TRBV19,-,CASRGGPSYEQYF,TGTGCCAGTAGGGGGGGGCCATCCTACGAGCAGTACTTC
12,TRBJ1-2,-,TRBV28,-,CASSLRVYGYTF,TGTGCCAGCAGTTTGAGGGTCTATGGCTACACCTTC
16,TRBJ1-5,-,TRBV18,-,CASSTRAARGNQPQHF,TGTGCCAGCTCTACCCGGGCCGCCAGGGGCAATCAGCCCCAGCATTTT
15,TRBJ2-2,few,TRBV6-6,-,CASSQDRPNTGELFF,TGTGCCAGCAGTCAAGACAGGCCGAACACCGGGGAGCTGTTTTTT
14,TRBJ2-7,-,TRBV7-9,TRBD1,CASSVDRVFHEQYF,TGTGCCAGCAGCGTGGACAGGGTATTCCACGAGCAGTACTTC
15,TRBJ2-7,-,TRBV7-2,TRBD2,CASSLSGTSRNEQYF,TGTGCCAGCAGCCTGTCCGGGACTAGCAGAAACGAGCAGTACTTC